This TCR beta chain appears in the sequencing data of a study of vaccination and CD4 T cells after COVID-19. Overall study: Timing of post-vaccine sample collection was a median 72 days after dose two, with a range of 14 to 241.

At the Johns Hopkins FTIC core, DNA taken from cultured CD4+ T cells was sequenced by way of the Oncomine TCR Beta short-read assay. TCRdb redid the calling of the PCR reads with MiXCR, one entry per CDR3 protein. The sample holds some 13,000 distinct CDR3 sequences; under 40% are singletons and the top ten take roughly a tenth. This clonotype occurred a few times. Antigen unknown. Trimming took off 3 bases at V and 5 bases at J, with 14 bases between the two ends. Germline V CDR1 and CDR2: GTSNPN, SVGIG (reference sequence). The CDR3 totals 14 residues. Indicated treatment: roughly ten-day PBMC culture with coronavirus spike peptide pools or control peptides (ViraFEST assay).

This TCR derives from a human donor who had recovered from COVID-19. This chain joins TRBV30 and TRBJ1-5; no definite D call. The sample consisted of CD4+ T cells from blood, cultured in vitro. The CDR3 DNA sequence: TGTGCCTGGAGGGGGATAGGACCTCATCAGCCCCAGCATTTT. Its translation is CAWRGIGPHQPQHF.